The clone carrying this T cell receptor (beta chain) was seen a few times. These data originate in a study of identical twins. CDR1 and CDR2 from the germline V gene are MNHEY and SVGAGI. The CDR3 sequence is 15 residues long. Trimming stripped 4 bases from V and 4 bases from J, with 17 bases between. One entry per CDR3 protein, called by TCRdb with MiXCR from the 5' RACE reads. The table lists fewer than 900,000 distinct CDR3 sequences, 18% of them singletons. Another study also made use of these data, one on T cells expressing NK-cell markers.

The specimen was PBMCs. The chain couples TRBV6-5 to TRBJ2-7; the D call may be TRBD1 or TRBD2 (5 bases each). The receptor comes from a young woman in good health. This CDR3 is CASSSPGRTIYEQYF. The CDR3 region has the DNA TGTGCCAGCAGTTCCCCGGGACGCACGATTTACGAGCAGTACTTC.